The clone carrying this T cell receptor (beta chain) was detected a few times. Its cognate antigen is unknown. The study included ophthalmopathy patients with Clinical Activity Score at least 3, NOSPECS grade at least 4 and duration under 3 months. Those patients with uncontrolled infection, other autoimmune disease, pregnancy or lactation were excluded. This sample is drawn from a study of T cells in Graves' hyperthyroidism and ophthalmopathy. Whole-study findings and limits: Before onset, ophthalmopathy was predicted by the model a median 6.5 months earlier. The authors' 13 V-J model separated ophthalmopathy from stable hyperthyroidism.

The CDR3 runs to 16 residues. With V trimmed by 5 bases and J by 5 bases, 14 bases remained unmatched. From RNA transcripts, TCR beta CDR3 regions were amplified. First-round RT-PCR with HTBI primers amplified the TCR CDR3 region. From the multiplex PCR reads, TCRdb called clonotypes with MiXCR, one entry per CDR3 protein. The data contain hundreds of thousands of distinct CDR3 sequences, roughly 14% of them seen just once; the ten biggest clones take up approximately 13%. This chain uses TRBV12-3 or TRBV12-4 with TRBJ2-5; 7 nucleotides agree with TRBD1. Sequences were obtained from blood. This sequence was found in a man between 18 and 35 years old with Graves' ophthalmopathy. CDR3 protein: CASSEGTESVRETQYF. Here the CDR3 DNA reads TGTGCCAGCAGTGAGGGGACAGAGAGTGTGAGGGAGACCCAGTACTTC.